Sequencing of this TCR beta chain was carried out in a study of cytomegalovirus exposure and HLA in healthy donors (dated by TCRdb to about 2017). In the study overall: According to a later analysis, one platform produced both the approximately 110 validation repertoires and the 670 or so repertoires of the first cohort. The study aimed to test whether signatures of past pathogen exposure could be identified by cataloging public T cell receptors. A separate validation cohort of about 110 different subjects was used in addition to the roughly 700-subject first cohort. To predict cytomegalovirus infection status, the study brought together high-throughput TCR immunosequencing, statistical association of individual TCRs with disease status, and machine learning.

The receptor library was made with the immunoSEQ multiplex PCR assay. The original pipeline was this. A statistical classification framework was developed to diagnose cytomegalovirus status using the catalog of TCR beta chain sequences. TCRdb took this table from immuneACCESS and kept in-frame rearrangements with V and J called. Such tables lack part of the clones; where checked against another copy, unresolved V genes explain under half of the gap, and the rest is unexplained. V and J calls and clone size are those listed in that table; D and trimming were worked out from the DNA. For this sample there are approximately 270,000 clones; about 88% appear just once. The ten largest clones add up to more than 10% of the sample. Germline trimming amounts to 6 bases on V and 4 bases on J, with 7 as the count of junction bases outside the gene matches. Via the germline V gene, CDR1 is MNHEY and CDR2 SVGAGI. Spanning cysteine to phenylalanine, the CDR3 consists of 15 amino acids. Of the read, only the CDR3 DNA is kept; its 45 bases are in frame from base 1.

Study-level results and caveats: A later analysis had no HLA typing for the validation cohort, so co-occurrence there was scored across all 130 or so repertoires. The classifier was reported to diagnose cytomegalovirus status with high specificity and sensitivity in both the original and validation cohorts. A few of the identified cytomegalovirus-associated TCR beta chains were confirmed in vitro to be specific for cytomegalovirus antigens. Most TCR sequences were seen in very few donors, while some public TCRs were found in many individuals. Of the cluster scores, approximately 95% were above 0 in a later analysis, which found that TCRs clustered in the first cohort also tended to co-occur in the 110 or so validation repertoires. The study gave a list of around 170 TCR beta chains associated with cytomegalovirus. It was suggested by the authors that the approach could potentially be generalized to other disease states and immunological phenotypes.

Donors formed part of the validation cohort, which comprised 120 subjects and was distinct from the first cohort of several hundred subjects. About this clone itself: This receptor's antigen is unknown. No much larger clone is present one base from it, and per-base qualities are unavailable.

Material for sequencing was PBMCs. The receptor comes from a young man in good health and CMV-seropositive. The sequence links TRBV6-5 to TRBJ2-1, with 9 central nucleotides matching TRBD2. CDR3 sequence: CASRKSAGGYNEQFF. The base sequence is TGTGCCAGCAGAAAGTCGGCGGGAGGGTACAATGAGCAGTTCTTC.